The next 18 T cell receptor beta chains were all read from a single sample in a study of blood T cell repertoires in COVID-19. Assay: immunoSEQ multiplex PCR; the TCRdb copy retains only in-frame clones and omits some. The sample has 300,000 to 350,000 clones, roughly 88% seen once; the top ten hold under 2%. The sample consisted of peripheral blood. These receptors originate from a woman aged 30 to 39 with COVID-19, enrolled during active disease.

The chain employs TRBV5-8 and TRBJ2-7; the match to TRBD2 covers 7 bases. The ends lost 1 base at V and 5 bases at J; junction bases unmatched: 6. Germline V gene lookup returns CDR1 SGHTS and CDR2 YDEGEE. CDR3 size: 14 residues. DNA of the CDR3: TGTGCCAGCAGCTTGTCCCGGGACTACCACGAGCAGTACGTC. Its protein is CASSLSRDYHEQYV.

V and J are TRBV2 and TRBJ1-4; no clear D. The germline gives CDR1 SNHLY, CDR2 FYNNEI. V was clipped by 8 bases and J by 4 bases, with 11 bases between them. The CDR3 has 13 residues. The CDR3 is CASWHSLNEKLFF. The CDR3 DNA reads TGTGCCAGCTGGCACAGCCTTAATGAAAAACTGTTTTTT.

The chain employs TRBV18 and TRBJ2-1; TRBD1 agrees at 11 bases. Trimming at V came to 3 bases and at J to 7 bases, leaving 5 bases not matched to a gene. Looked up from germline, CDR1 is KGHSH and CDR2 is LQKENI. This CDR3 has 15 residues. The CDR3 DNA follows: TGTGCCAGCTCACCGGACAGGGGGCTGTCGAATGAGCAGTTCTTC. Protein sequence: CASSPDRGLSNEQFF.

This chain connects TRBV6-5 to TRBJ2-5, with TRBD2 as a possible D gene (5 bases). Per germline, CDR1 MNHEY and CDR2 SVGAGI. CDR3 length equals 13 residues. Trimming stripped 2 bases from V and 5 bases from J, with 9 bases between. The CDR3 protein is CASSYTTGETQYF. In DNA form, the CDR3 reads TGTGCCAGCAGTTACACTACGGGGGAGACCCAGTACTTC.

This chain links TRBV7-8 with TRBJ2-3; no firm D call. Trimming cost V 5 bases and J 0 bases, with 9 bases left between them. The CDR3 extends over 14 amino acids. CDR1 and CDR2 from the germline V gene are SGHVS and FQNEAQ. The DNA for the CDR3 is TGTGCCAGCAGCCCGGGTCGTAGCACAGATACGCAGTATTTT. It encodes CASSPGRSTDTQYF.

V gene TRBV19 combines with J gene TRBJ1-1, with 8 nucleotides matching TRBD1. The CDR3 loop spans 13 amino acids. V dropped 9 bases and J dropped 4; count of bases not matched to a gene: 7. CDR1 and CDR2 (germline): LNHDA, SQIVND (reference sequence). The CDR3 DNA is TGTGCCAGCGACTCAGGGGGCCTCACTGAAGCTTTCTTT. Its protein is CASDSGGLTEAFF.

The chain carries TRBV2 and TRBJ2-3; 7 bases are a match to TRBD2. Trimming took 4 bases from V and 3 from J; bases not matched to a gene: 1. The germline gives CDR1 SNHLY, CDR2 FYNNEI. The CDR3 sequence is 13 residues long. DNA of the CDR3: TGTGCCAGCAGTGGGACTAGAACAGATACGCAGTATTTT. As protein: CASSGTRTDTQYF.

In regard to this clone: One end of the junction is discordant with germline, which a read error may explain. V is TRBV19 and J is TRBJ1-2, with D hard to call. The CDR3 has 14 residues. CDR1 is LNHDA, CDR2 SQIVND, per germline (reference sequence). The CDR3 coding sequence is TGTGCCAGTAGTACCTCGACGGCGGACTACGGCTACACCTTC. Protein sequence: CASSTSTADYGYTF.

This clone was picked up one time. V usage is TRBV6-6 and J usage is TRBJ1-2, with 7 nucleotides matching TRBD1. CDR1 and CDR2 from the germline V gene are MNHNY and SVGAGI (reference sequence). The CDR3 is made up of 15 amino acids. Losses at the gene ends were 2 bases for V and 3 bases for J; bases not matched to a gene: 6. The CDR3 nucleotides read TGTGCCAGCAGTTACCGGGACAGCCTAGACTATGGCTACACCTTC. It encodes CASSYRDSLDYGYTF.

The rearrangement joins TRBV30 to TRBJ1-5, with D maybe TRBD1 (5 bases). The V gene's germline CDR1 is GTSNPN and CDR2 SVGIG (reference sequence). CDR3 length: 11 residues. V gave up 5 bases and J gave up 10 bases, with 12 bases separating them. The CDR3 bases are TGTGCCTGGGCCCAGGGCGGCCCCCAGCATTTT. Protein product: CAWAQGGPQHF.

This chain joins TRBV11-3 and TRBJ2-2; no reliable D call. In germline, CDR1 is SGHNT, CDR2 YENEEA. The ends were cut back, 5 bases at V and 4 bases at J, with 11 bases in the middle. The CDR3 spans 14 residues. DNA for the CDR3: TGTGCCAGCAGCCGCCGACAAATCACCGGGGAGCTGTTTTTT. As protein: CASSRRQITGELFF.

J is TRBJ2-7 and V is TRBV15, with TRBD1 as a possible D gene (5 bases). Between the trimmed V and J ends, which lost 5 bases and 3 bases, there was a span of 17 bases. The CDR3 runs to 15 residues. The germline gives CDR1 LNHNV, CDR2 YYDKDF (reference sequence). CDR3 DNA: TGTGCCACCAGCTTAGACTGGCAGGGATTCTACGAGCAGTACTTC. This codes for CATSLDWQGFYEQYF.

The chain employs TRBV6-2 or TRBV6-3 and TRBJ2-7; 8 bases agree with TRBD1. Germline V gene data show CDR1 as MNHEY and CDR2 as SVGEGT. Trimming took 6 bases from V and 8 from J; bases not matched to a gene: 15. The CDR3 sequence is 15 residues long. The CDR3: CASSLTGEGGVQQYV. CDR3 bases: TGTGCCAGCAGCCTGACAGGGGAAGGTGGCGTGCAGCAGTACGTC.

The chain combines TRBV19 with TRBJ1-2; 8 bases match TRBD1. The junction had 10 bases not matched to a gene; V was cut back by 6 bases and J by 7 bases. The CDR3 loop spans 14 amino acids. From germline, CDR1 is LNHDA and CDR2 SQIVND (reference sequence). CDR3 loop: CASSGQGRFGGYTF. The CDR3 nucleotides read TGTGCCAGTAGCGGACAGGGAAGGTTCGGTGGCTACACCTTC.

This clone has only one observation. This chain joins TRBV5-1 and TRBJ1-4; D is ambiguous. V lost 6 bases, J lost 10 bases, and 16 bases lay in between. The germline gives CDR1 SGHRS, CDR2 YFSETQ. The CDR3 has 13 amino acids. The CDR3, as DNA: TGCGCCAGCACCCGGGGAGGGTCGGGAAAACTGTTTTTT. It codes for CASTRGGSGKLFF.

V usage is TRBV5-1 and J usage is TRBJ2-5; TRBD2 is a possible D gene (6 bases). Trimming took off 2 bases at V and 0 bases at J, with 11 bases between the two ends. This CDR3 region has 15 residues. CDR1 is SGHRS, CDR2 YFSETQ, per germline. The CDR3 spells CASSLSGRNQETQYF. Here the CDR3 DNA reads TGCGCCAGCAGCTTAAGCGGGCGGAACCAAGAGACCCAGTACTTC.

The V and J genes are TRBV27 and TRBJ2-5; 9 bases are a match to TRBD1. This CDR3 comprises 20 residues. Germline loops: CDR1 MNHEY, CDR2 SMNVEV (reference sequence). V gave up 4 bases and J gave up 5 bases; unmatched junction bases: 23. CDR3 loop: CASSSTLGRRGQGHLETQYF. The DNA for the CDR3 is TGTGCCAGCAGTTCCACCTTGGGGAGGCGAGGACAGGGGCACTTGGAGACCCAGTACTTC.

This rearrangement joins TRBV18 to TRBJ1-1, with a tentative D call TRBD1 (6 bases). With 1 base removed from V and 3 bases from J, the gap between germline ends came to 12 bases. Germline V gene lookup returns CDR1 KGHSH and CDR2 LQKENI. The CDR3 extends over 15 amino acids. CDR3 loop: CASSPQQGLDTEAFF. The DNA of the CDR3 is TGTGCCAGCTCACCACAGCAGGGGCTGGACACTGAAGCTTTCTTT.